This T cell receptor beta chain came from a study of blood T cell repertoires in COVID-19. Turning to the study itself: Samples representing acute and convalescent COVID-19 were sourced from the United States, Italy and Spain.

This clone was observed once. The CDR3 is 16 amino acids. Germline values: CDR1 SGHRS, CDR2 YFSETQ. V lost 4 bases, J lost 5 bases, and 21 bases lay in between. Donors of Cohort 3 who recovered were those that had two negative PCRs, clearance, or symptom resolution. The table came from immunoSEQ multiplex PCR; TCRdb's copy has only in-frame clones and leaves some out. This table has 200,000 to 250,000 clones, roughly 90% appearing once. The sample comprised PBMCs or T cells enriched from blood (not recorded which). The TCR sequence derives from a woman in her twenties or thirties who had recovered from COVID-19. The rearrangement uses TRBV5-1 and TRBJ2-5; a weak D match, TRBD2 (5 bases). The CDR3 here is CASSRYGVEARETQYF. CDR3 in DNA: TGCGCCAGCAGCAGGTACGGGGTCGAGGCGCGGGAGACCCAGTACTTC.